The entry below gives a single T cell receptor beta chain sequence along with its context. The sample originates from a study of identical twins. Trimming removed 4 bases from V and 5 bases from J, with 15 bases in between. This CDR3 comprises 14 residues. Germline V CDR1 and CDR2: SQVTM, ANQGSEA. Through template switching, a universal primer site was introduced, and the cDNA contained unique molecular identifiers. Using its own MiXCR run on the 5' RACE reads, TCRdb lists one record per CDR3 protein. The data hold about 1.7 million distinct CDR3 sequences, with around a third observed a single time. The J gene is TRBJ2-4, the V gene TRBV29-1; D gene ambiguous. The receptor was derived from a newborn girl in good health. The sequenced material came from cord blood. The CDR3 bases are TGCAGCGTTGTGGTACGGGCCACTCAAAACATTCAGTACTTC. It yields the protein CSVVVRATQNIQYF.